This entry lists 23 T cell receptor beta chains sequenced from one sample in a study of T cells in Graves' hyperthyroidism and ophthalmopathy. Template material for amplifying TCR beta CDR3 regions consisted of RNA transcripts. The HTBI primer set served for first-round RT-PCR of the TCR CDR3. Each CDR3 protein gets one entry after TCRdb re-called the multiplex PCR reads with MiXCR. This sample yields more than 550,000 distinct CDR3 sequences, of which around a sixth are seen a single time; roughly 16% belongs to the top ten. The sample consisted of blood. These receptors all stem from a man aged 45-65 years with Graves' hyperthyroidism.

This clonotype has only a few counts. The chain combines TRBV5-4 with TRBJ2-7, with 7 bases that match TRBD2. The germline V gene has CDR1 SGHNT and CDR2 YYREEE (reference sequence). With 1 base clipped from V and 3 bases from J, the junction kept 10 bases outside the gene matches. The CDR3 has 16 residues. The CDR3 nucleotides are TGTGCCAGCAGCTTGAGGGGAGGGACGGAGTTCTACGAGCAGTACTTC. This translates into CASSLRGGTEFYEQYF. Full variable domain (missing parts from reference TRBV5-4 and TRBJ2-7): ETGVTQSPTHLIKTRGQQVTLRCSSQSGHNTVSWYQQALGQGPQFIFQYYREEENGRGNFPPRFSGLQFPNYSSELNVNALELDDSALYLCASSLRGGTEFYEQYFGPGTRLTVT.

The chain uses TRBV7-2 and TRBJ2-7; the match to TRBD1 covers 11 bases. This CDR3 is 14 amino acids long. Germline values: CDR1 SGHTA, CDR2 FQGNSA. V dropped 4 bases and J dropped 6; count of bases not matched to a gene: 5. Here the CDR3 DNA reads TGTGCCAGCAGCTCGGGACAGGGGGAGGGCGAGCAGTACTTC. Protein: CASSSGQGEGEQYF.

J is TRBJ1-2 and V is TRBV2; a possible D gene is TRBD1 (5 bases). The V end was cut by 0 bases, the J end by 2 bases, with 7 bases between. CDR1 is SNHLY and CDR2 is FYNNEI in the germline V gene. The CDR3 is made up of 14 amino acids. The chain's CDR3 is CASSEAGGNYGYTF. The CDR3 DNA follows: TGTGCCAGCAGTGAAGCGGGGGGGAACTATGGCTACACCTTC.

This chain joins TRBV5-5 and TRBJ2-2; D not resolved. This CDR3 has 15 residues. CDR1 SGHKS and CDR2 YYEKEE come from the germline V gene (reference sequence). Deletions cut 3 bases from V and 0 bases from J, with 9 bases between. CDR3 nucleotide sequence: TGTGCCAGCAGCTCAACCCTAGCGAACACCGGGGAGCTGTTTTTT. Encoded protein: CASSSTLANTGELFF.

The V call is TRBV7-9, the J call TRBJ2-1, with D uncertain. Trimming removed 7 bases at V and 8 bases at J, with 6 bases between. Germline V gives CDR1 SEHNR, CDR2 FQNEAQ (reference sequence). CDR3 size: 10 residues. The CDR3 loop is CASMLDEQFF. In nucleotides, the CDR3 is TGTGCCAGCATGCTGGATGAGCAGTTCTTC.

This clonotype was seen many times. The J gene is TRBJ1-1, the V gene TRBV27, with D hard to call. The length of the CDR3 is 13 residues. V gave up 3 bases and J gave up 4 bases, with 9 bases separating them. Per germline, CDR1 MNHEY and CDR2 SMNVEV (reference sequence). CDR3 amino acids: CASSFGEGTEAFF. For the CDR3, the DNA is TGTGCCAGCAGTTTTGGGGAGGGCACTGAAGCTTTCTTT.

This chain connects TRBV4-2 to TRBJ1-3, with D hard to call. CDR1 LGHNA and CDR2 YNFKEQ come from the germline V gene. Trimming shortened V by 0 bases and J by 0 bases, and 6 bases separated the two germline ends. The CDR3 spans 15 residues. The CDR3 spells CASSQDPTSGNTIYF. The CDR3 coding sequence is TGTGCCAGCAGCCAAGATCCAACCTCTGGAAACACCATATATTTT.

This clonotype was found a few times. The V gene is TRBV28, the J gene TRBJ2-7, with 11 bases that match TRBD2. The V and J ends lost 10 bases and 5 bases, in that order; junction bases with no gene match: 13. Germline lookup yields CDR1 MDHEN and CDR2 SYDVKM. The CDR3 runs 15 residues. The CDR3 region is CATQLLAGVGNEQYF. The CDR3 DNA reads TGTGCCACCCAATTACTAGCGGGAGTCGGTAACGAGCAGTACTTC.

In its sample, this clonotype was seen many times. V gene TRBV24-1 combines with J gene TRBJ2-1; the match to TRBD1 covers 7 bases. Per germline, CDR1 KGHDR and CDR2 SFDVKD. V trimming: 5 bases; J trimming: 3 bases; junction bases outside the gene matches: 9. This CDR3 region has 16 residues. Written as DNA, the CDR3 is TGTGCCACCAGTGGTCTGACAGGGAAGATCTACAATGAGCAGTTCTTC. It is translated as CATSGLTGKIYNEQFF.

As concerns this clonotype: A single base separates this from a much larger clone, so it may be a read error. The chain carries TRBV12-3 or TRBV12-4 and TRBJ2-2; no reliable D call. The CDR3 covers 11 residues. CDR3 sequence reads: CAGSPRGELFF. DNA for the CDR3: TGTGCCGGCAGTCCCAGAGGGGAGCTGTTTTTT.

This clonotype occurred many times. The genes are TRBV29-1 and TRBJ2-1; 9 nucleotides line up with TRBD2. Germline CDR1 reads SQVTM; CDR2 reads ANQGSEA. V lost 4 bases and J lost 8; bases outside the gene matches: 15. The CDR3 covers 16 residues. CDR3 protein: CSVGLADPISRDEQFF. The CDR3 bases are TGCAGCGTTGGACTAGCGGACCCTATCTCTAGGGATGAGCAGTTCTTC.

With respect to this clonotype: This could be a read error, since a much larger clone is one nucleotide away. DNA for the CDR3: TGTGCCAGCAGCCAAGATCTATCGATGAACACCGGGGAGCTGTTTTTT. This translates into CASSQDLSMNTGELFF. The chain joins TRBV3-1 to TRBJ2-2; D gene uncertain. Trimming took off 0 bases at V and 1 base at J, with 9 bases between the two ends. The CDR3 covers 16 residues. In germline, CDR1 is LGHDT, CDR2 YNNKEL (reference sequence).

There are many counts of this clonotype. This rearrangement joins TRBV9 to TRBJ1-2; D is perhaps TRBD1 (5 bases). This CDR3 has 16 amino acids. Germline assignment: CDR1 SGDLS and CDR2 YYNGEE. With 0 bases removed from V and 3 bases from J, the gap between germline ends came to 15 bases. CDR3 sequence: CASSVEAGGRHYGYTF. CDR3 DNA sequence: TGTGCCAGCAGCGTAGAGGCTGGGGGACGACACTATGGCTACACCTTC.

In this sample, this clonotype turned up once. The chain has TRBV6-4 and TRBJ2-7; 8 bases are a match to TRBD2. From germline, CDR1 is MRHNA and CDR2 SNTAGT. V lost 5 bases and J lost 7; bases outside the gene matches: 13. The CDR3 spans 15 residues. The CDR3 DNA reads TGTGCCAGCAGTTCCCTAGCGGGCTTTCTTGGGGAGCAGTACTTC. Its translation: CASSSLAGFLGEQYF.

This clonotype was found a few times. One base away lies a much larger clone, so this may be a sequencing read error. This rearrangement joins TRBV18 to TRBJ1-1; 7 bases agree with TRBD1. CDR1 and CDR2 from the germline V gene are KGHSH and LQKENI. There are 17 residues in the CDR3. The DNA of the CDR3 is TGTGCCAGCTCCCAGCAACCACCGCAGGGGGGGAACACTGAAGCTTCCTTT. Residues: CASSQQPPQGGNTEASF.

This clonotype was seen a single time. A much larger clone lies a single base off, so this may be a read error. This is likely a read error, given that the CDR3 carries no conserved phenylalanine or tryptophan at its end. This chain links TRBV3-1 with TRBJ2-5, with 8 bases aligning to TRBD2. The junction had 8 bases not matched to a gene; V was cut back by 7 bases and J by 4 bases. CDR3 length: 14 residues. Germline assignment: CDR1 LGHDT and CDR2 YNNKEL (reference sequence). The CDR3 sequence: CASTQRESGETQYS. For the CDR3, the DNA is TGTGCCAGCACACAGCGGGAGAGCGGAGAGACCCAGTACTCC.

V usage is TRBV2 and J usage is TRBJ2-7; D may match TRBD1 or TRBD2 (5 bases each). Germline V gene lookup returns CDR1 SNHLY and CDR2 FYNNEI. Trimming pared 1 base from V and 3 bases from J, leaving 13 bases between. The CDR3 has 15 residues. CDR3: CASSEEFMGDYEQYF. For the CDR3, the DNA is TGTGCCAGCAGTGAAGAGTTTATGGGGGACTACGAGCAGTACTTC.

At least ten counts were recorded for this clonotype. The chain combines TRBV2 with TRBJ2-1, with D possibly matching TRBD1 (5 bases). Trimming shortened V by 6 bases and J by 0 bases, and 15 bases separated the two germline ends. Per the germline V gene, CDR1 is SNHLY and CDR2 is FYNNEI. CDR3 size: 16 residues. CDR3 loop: CASRGNRPRSYNEQFF. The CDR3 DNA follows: TGTGCCAGCAGGGGAAACAGGCCTCGCTCCTACAATGAGCAGTTCTTC.

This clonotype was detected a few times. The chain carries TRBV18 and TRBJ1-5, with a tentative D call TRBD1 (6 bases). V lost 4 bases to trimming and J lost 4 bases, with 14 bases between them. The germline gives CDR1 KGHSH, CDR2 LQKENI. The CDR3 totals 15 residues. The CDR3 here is CASSRGSGANQPQHF. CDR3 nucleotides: TGTGCCAGCTCACGAGGATCAGGGGCAAATCAGCCCCAGCATTTT. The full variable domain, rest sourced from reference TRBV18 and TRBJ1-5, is NAGVMQNPRHLVRRRGQEARLRCSPMKGHSHVYWYRQLPEEGLKFMVYLQKENIIDESGMPKERFSAEFPKEGPSILRIQQVVRGDSAAYFCASSRGSGANQPQHFGDGTRLSIL.

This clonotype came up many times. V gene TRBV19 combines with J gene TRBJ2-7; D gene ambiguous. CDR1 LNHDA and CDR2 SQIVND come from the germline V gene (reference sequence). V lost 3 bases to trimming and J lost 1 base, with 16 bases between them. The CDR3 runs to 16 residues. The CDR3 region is CASSMKHVWDSYEQYF. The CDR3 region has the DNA TGTGCCAGTAGTATGAAACACGTTTGGGATTCCTACGAGCAGTACTTC.

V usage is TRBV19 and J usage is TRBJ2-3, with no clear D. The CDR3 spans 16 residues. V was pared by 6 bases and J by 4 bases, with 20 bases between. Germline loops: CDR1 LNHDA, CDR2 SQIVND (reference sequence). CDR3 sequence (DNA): TGTGCCAGTAGCCCTCCCGGAGCTGTTCCCGCAGATACGCAGTATTTT. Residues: CASSPPGAVPADTQYF.

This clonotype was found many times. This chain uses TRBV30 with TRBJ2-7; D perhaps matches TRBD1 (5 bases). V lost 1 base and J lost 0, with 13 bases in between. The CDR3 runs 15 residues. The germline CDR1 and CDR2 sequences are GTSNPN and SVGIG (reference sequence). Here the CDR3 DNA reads TGTGCCTGGAGTGGGTCCAGGGCCTCCTCCTACGAGCAGTACTTC. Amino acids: CAWSGSRASSYEQYF.

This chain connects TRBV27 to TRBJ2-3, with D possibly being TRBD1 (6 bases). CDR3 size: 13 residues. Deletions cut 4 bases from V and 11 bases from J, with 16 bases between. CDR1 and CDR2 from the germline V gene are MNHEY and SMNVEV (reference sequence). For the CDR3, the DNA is TGTGCCAGCAGTTCGGACAGTGGGGAAGGGCAGTATTTT. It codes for CASSSDSGEGQYF.